Included here is one T cell receptor (beta chain) sequence, with context. Its antigen remains unidentified. Sequencing used cDNA as its template, made by extracting RNA and reverse transcribing it. Using immunoSEQ multiplex PCR, the repertoire was profiled, and TCRdb retains in-frame clones only, with some absent. This repertoire shows approximately 100,000 clones, approximately 90% found once; its top ten account for around 10%. The CDR3 consists of 14 residues. Per the germline V gene, CDR1 is SGHRS and CDR2 is YFSETQ. The data were obtained in a study of CD8+ T cells in alopecia areata. At the level of the study: Tofacitinib therapy lasting 6 to 18 months was followed by 6 months off drug. Study-wide findings and caveats: Tofacitinib yielded significantly lower scalp clonality and fewer expanded CD8+ clones among the top 100. The study also sequences resident alphabeta T cells of normal skin in scalp samples.

The sample's treatment: oral pan-JAK inhibitor, 5-10 mg twice daily. The chain couples TRBV5-1 to TRBJ2-5; D possibly corresponds to TRBD1 (6 bases). The closer fit of TRBJ2-7 to the DNA end suggests the J call may be wrong. The TCR was taken from a human donor with alopecia areata. Sample: CD8+ T cells sorted from blood, taken between weeks 30 and 35, from a patient treated with tofacitinib. The CDR3 coding sequence is TGCGCCAGCAGCGCGACAGGAGGATTCTACGAGCAGTACTTC. Translating gives CASSATGGFYEQYF.